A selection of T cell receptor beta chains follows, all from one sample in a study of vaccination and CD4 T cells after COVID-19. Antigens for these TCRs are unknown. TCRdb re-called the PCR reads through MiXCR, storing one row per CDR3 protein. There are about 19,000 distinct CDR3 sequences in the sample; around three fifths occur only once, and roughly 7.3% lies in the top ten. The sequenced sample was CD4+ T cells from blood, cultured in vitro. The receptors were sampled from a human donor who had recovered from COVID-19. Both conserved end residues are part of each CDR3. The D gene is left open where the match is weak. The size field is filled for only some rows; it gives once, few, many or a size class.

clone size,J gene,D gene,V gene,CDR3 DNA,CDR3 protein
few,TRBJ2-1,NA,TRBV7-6,TGTGCCAGCAGCTTAGTCGGGGTGACGAATGAGCAGTTCTTC,CASSLVGVTNEQFF
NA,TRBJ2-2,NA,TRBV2,TGTGCCAGCAGTGCGGGGCCATCCGAATATACCGGGGAGCTGTTTTTT,CASSAGPSEYTGELFF
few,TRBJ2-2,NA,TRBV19,TGTGCCAGTAGACGCGGGGTTGGGAACACCGGGGAGCTGTTTTTT,CASRRGVGNTGELFF
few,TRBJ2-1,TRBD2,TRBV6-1,TGTGCCAGCAGCCTGGGACTAGCGGGGAGTGGGGTCAATGAGCAGTTCTTC,CASSLGLAGSGVNEQFF
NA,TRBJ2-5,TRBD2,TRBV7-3,TGTGCCAGCAGCTTTAGCGGGAACCAAGAGACCCAGTACTTC,CASSFSGNQETQYF
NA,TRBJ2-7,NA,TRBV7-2,TGTGCCAGCAGCTTGACCTACGAGCAGTACTTC,CASSLTYEQYF
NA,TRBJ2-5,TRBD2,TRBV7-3,TGTGCCAGCAGCTCACCTCTAGCGGCCGTTGGAGAGACCCAGTACTTC,CASSSPLAAVGETQYF
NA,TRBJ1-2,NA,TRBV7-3,TGTGCCAGCAGCTTAGGGAACCTCTATGGCTACACCTTC,CASSLGNLYGYTF
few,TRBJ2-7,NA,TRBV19,TGTGCCAGTAGCAAGAGAGGCGGATCCCCCTACGAGCAGTACTTC,CASSKRGGSPYEQYF
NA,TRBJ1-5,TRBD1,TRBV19,TGTGCCAGTAGTAGGGCTCCAGGGGGATGGGATCAGCCCCAGCATTTT,CASSRAPGGWDQPQHF
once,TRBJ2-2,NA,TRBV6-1,TGTGCCAGCAGCCCTAATCTGGGAACTAGAGGGCATACCGGGGAGCTGTTTTTT,CASSPNLGTRGHTGELFF
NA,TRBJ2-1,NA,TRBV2,TGTGCCAGCAGTTTATCGGGTCAATACAATGAGCAGTTCTTC,CASSLSGQYNEQFF
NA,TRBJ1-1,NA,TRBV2,TGTGCCAGCCTACCGAGAGTGAACACTGAAGCTTTCTTT,CASLPRVNTEAFF
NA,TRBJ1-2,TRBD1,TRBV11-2,TGTGCCAGCAGCCAGGGGGGGTGGGGGTTTTCTGGCTACACCTTC,CASSQGGWGFSGYTF
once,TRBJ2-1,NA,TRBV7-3,TGTGCCAGCAGCTTAGGTAAACCAAGCGATGAGCAGTTCTTC,CASSLGKPSDEQFF
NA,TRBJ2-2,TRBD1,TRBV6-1,TGTGCCAGCAGTGAATTGGCAGGGGGACCCGGGGAGCTGTTTTTT,CASSELAGGPGELFF
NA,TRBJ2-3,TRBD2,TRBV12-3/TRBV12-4,TGTGCCAGCAGTTTTTGGGGGAGGGGCACAGATACGCAGTATTTT,CASSFWGRGTDTQYF
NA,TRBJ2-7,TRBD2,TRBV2,TGTGCCAGCAGTGACCATGGGACTAGCCGCTACGAGCAGTACTTC,CASSDHGTSRYEQYF
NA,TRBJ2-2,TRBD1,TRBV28,TGTGCCAGCAGGAAACAGGGGCGGACCGGGGAGCTGTTTTTT,CASRKQGRTGELFF
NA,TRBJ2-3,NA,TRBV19,TGTGCCAGTAGTAGGAGACAGACAGATACGCAGTATTTT,CASSRRQTDTQYF
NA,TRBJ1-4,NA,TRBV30,TGTGCCGGGAACCGGGACGGGAATGAAAAACTGTTTTTT,CAGNRDGNEKLFF
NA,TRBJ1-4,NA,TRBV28,TGTGCCAGCAAGGAGACGATGACGGGAAAACTGTTTTTT,CASKETMTGKLFF
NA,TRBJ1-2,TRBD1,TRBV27,TGTGCCAGCAGTGCCGGGGACAGCGCCTATGGCTACACCTTC,CASSAGDSAYGYTF
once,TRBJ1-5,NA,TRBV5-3,TGTGCCAGCAGCTCGACAGGATTCAGCAATCAGCCCCAGCATTTT,CASSSTGFSNQPQHF
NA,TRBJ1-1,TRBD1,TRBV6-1,TGTGCCAGCACCCTTTCTACTCCGGACAGGCGACCTTGGGAGGAAGCTTTCTTT,CASTLSTPDRRPWEEAFF
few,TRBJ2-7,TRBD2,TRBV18,TGTGCCAGCTCACCACCCCTTAGCGGGAGGGGCTACGAGCAGTACTTC,CASSPPLSGRGYEQYF
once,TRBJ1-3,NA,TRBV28,TGTGCCAGCAGTTTCCTCTCTGGAAACACCATATATTTT,CASSFLSGNTIYF
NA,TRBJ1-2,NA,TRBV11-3,TGTGCCAGCAGCTTAGATTCGCAGCACTACTATGGCTACACCTTC,CASSLDSQHYYGYTF
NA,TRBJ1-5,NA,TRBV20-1,TGCAGTGCTGCAACGGGCGGCAATCAGCCCCAGCATTTT,CSAATGGNQPQHF
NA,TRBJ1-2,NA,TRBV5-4,TGTGCCAGCAGGAACAGTCGAGACTATGGCTACACCTTC,CASRNSRDYGYTF
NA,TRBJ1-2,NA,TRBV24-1,TGTGCCACCAGTGACCGAGGGGGGGATCACTATGGCTACACCTTC,CATSDRGGDHYGYTF
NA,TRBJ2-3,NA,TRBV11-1,TGTGCCAGCAGCCGGGACGTTATAACGCAGTATTTT,CASSRDVITQYF
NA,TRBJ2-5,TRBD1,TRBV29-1,TGCAGCGTTGTGGACAGGGGGCGTGGGGAGACCCAGTACTTC,CSVVDRGRGETQYF
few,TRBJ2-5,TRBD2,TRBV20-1,TGCAGTGCTTCCGGGACTAGCGGTTTTCAAGAGACCCAGTACTTC,CSASGTSGFQETQYF
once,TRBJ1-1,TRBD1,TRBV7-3,TGTGCCAGCAGCCGACAGGGGGACACTGAAGCTTTCTTT,CASSRQGDTEAFF
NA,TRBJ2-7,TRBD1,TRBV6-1,TGTGCCAGCAGCCAATTCGGGACAGGGGGCGACGAGCAGTACTTC,CASSQFGTGGDEQYF
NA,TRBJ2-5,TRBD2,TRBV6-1,TGTGCCAGCGGACTAGCCGGAGAGACCCAGTACTTC,CASGLAGETQYF
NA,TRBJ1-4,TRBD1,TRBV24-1,TGTGCCACCAGTGATCCCGGACAGGAGAGTAATGAAAAACTGTTTTTT,CATSDPGQESNEKLFF
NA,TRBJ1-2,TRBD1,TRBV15,TGTGCCACCAGCGTTGACAGGGGGCGCGCGGGCTACACCTTC,CATSVDRGRAGYTF
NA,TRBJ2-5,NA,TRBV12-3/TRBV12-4,TGTGCCAGCAGTTTAATCAGAAAAGAGACCCAGTACTTC,CASSLIRKETQYF
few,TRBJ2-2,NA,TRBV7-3,TGTGCCAGCAGCGCCACTGGAACGCACACGAACACCGGGGAGCTGTTTTTT,CASSATGTHTNTGELFF
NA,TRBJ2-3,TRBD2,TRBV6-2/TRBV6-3,TGTGCCAGCTGGCGGGAGGCAGATACGCAGTATTTT,CASWREADTQYF
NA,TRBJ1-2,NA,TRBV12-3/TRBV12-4,TGTGCCAGCAGTTTACGGACAGTCTATGGCTACACCTTC,CASSLRTVYGYTF
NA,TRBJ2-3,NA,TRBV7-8,TGTGCCAGCAGCTTACAGGGTGGCACAGATACGCAGTATTTT,CASSLQGGTDTQYF
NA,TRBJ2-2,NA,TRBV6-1,TGTGCCAGCAGTGAAGGGACAGTCTGGGAGCTGTTTTTT,CASSEGTVWELFF
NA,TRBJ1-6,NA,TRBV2,TGTGCCAGCATTGAGGGGCGGGAGGGATCACCCCTCCACTTT,CASIEGREGSPLHF
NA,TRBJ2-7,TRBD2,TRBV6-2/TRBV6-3,TGTGCCAGCAGCCGGTTCCCCCGTAGCGGGGCGCCCTACGAGCAGTACTTC,CASSRFPRSGAPYEQYF
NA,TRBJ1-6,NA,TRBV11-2,TGTGCCAGCAGCTTAGCGGGGTATAATTCACCCCTCCACTTT,CASSLAGYNSPLHF
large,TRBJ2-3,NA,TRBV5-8,TGTGCCAGCAGCTTGGACAGGGAAGGGTACACAGATACGCAGTATTTT,CASSLDREGYTDTQYF
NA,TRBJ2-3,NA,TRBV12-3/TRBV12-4,TGTGCCAGCAGCCCGCAGAACACTCTAATCACAGATACGCAGTATTTT,CASSPQNTLITDTQYF
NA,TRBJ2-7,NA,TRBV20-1,TGCAGTGCTAGCCCCGTAGTAGGAGGACAACAGGGAGGGTACGAGCAGTACTTC,CSASPVVGGQQGGYEQYF
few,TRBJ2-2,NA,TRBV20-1,TGCAGTGCGTCAAACGTCGGAACCGGGGAGCTGTTTTTT,CSASNVGTGELFF